This TCR beta chain is drawn from a study of CD8 T cells in ankylosing spondylitis. Study conclusions and caveats: What seemed typical of ankylosing spondylitis blood was a TCR beta motif built from fewer than ten highly homologous variants.

This clonotype was picked up many times. Its specificity is unknown. Molecular-barcoded quantitative 5'-RACE produced these TCR beta libraries. TCRdb processed the 5' RACE reads anew with MiXCR; each CDR3 protein has one entry. The data contain 50,000 to 65,000 distinct CDR3 sequences, about 7.8% of them seen just once; the ten biggest clones take up roughly 8%. V lost 3 bases, J lost 4 bases, and 12 bases lay in between. CDR3 size: 13 residues. CDR1 and CDR2 from the germline V gene are DFQATT and SNEGSKA (reference sequence). This receptor was identified in a female donor with ankylosing spondylitis or in good health (not recorded which). The chain links TRBV20-1 to TRBJ1-2; D is undetermined. What was sequenced was blood, either unsorted or a sorted T cell fraction (not recorded which). The CDR3 spells CSASYGQSYGYTF. CDR3 nucleotides: TGCAGTGCTAGTTATGGGCAGAGCTATGGCTACACCTTC.